The T cell receptor beta chain described here comes from a study of blood T cell repertoires in COVID-19. V was clipped by 3 bases and J by 2 bases, with 12 bases between them. In germline, CDR1 is SGHTA, CDR2 FQGTGA. The CDR3 runs to 15 residues. Participant ages covered about 18 to 89 years across 24 US areas. Each participant's cohort was designated according to participant-reported clinical history. Before being deemed recovered, Cohort 3 donors had two negative PCRs, clearance, or symptom resolution. Original processing methods: Reference gene primers were amplified, and this amplification served to estimate nucleated cell counts. Sequenced by immunoSEQ multiplex PCR; TCRdb stores in-frame clones only, minus some. For V, J and clone size, that table is used; D and trimming come from the DNA. The table lists fewer than 300,000 clones, over 75% of them singletons.

The TCR comes from a woman aged 25 to 39 who had recovered from COVID-19. The sample was PBMCs or T cells enriched from blood (not recorded which). This chain uses TRBV7-3 with TRBJ2-3, with D perhaps matching TRBD1 (6 bases). CDR3 DNA: TGTGCCAGCAGCTTGGCAGGACAGCTCACAGATACGCAGTATTTT. It is translated as CASSLAGQLTDTQYF.